What follows is one T cell receptor beta chain and its context. What it binds is not known. This sample was taken from a study of T cell responses to AZD1222 COVID-19 vaccine. Study results and limitations: Spike-specific TCR breadth and depth rose after two AZD1222 doses.

Libraries were prepared by immunoSEQ multiplex PCR; TCRdb keeps only in-frame clonotypes and omits some of them. The table records 100,000 or so clones, around 84% of them present only once. V dropped 6 bases and J dropped 7 bases, with 10 bases sitting between them. The CDR3 runs to 12 residues. CDR1 and CDR2 (germline): MNHEY, SVGAGI. This chain uses TRBV6-5 with TRBJ1-5; unclear D gene. The clonotype was recovered from an adult who received the AZD1222 COVID-19 vaccine. The input for sequencing was peripheral blood, taken 28 days after the second AZD1222 dose. The CDR3 DNA follows: TGTGCCAGCAGCCCGATAGGGCAGCCCCAGCATTTT. Amino acids: CASSPIGQPQHF.